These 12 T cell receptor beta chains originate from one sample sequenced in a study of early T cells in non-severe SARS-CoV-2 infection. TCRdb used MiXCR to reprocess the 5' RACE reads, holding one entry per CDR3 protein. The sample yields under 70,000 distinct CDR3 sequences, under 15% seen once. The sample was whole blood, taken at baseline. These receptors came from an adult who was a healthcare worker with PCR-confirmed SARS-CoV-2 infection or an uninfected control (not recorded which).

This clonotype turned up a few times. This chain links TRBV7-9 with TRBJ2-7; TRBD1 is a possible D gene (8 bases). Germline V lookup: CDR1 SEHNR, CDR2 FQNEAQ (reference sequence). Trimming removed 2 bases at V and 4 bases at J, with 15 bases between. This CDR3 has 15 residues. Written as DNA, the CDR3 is TGTGCCAGCAGCTTACCCGGACAGGGAGGGTACGAGCAGTACTTC. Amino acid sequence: CASSLPGQGGYEQYF. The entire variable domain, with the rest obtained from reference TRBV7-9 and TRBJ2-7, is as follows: DTGVSQNPRHKITKRGQNVTFRCDPISEHNRLYWYRQTLGQGPEFLTYFQNEAQLEKSRLLSDRFSAERPKGSFSTLEIQRTEQGDSAMYLCASSLPGQGGYEQYFGPGTRLTVT.

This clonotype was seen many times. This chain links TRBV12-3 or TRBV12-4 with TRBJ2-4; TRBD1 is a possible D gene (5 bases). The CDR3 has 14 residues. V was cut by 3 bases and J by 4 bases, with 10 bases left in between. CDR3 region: CASSFPRQKNIQYF. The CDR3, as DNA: TGTGCCAGCAGTTTTCCCCGACAGAAAAACATTCAGTACTTC.

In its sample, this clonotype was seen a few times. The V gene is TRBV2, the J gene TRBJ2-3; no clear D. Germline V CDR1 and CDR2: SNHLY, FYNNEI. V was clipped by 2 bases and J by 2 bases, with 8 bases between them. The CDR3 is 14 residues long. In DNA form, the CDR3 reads TGTGCCAGCAGTGAACAGGCGACCACAGATACGCAGTATTTT. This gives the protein CASSEQATTDTQYF.

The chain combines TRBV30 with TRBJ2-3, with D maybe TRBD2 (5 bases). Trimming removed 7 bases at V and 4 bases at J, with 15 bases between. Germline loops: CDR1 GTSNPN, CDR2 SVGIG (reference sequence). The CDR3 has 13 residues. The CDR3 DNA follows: TGTGCCTTCGAAGCGTCGAGGGCAGATACGCAGTATTTT. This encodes CAFEASRADTQYF. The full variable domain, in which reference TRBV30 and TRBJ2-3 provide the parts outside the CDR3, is SQTIHQWPATLVQPVGSPLSLECTVEGTSNPNLYWYRQAAGRGLQLLFYSVGIGQISSEVPQNLSASRPQDRQFILSSKKLLLSDSGFYLCAFEASRADTQYFGPGTRLTVL.

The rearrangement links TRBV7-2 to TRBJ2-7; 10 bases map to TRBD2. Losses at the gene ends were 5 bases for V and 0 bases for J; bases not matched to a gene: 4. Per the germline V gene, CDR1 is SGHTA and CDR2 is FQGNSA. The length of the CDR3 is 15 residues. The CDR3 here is CASSRRTSGSYEQYF. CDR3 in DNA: TGTGCCAGCAGCAGGCGGACTAGCGGCTCCTACGAGCAGTACTTC.

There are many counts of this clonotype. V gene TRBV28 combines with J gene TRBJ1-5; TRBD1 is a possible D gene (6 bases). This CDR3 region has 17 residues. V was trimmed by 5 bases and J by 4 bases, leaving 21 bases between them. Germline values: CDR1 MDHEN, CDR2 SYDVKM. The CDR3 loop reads CASSPYSTGLGNQPQHF. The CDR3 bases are TGTGCCAGCAGTCCGTATAGCACAGGGCTTGGGAATCAGCCCCAGCATTTT.

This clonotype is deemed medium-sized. Here the CDR3 reads CAWSRTGANVLTF. The CDR3 nucleotides are TGTGCCTGGAGTAGGACTGGGGCCAACGTCCTGACTTTC. The chain has TRBV30 and TRBJ2-6; no definite D call. V was clipped by 2 bases and J by 2 bases, with 4 bases between them. Germline CDR1 GTSNPN, CDR2 SVGIG (reference sequence). CDR3 length equals 13 residues. Based on the CDR3 plus reference TRBV30 and TRBJ2-6, the full variable domain is SQTIHQWPATLVQPVGSPLSLECTVEGTSNPNLYWYRQAAGRGLQLLFYSVGIGQISSEVPQNLSASRPQDRQFILSSKKLLLSDSGFYLCAWSRTGANVLTFGAGSRLTVL.

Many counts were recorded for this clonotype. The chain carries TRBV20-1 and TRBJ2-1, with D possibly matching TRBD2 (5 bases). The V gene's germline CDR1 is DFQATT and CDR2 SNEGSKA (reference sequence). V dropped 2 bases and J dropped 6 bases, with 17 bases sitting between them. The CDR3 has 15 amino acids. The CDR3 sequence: CSARKLASDPNEQFF. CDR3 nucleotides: TGCAGTGCTAGAAAGTTAGCGTCCGACCCCAATGAGCAGTTCTTC.

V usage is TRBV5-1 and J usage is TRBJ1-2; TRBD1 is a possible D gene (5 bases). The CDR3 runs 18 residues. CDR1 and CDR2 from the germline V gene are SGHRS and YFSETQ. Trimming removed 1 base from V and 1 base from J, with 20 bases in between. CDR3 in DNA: TGCGCCAGCAGCTTGAGAGACACGACAGACCGCCGTAACTATGGCTACACCTTC. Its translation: CASSLRDTTDRRNYGYTF.

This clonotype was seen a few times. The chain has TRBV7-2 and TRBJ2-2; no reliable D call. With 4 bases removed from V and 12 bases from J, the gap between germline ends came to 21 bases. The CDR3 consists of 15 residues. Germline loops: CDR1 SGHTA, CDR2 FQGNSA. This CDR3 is CASSSSVGSIGQLFF. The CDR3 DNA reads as TGTGCCAGCAGCTCATCCGTCGGGTCAATCGGTCAGCTGTTTTTT.

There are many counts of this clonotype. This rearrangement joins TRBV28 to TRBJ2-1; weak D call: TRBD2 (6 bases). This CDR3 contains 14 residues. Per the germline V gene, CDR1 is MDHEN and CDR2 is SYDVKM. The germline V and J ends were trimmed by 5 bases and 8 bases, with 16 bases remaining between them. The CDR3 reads CASSPGGVRDEQFF. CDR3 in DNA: TGTGCCAGCAGTCCAGGAGGGGTACGCGATGAGCAGTTCTTC. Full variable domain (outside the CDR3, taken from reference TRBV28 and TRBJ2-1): DVKVTQSSRYLVKRTGEKVFLECVQDMDHENMFWYRQDPGLGLRLIYFSYDVKMKEKGDIPEGYSVSREKKERFSLILESASTNQTSMYLCASSPGGVRDEQFFGPGTRLTVL.

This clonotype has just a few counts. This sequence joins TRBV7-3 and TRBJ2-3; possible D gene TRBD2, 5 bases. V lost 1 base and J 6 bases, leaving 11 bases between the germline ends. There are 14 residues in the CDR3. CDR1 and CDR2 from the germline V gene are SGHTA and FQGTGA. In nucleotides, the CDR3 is TGTGCCAGCAGCTTAAGTGGGAGTGGGGATACGCAGTATTTT. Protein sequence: CASSLSGSGDTQYF.